The 2 T cell receptor beta chains below were found in one sample sequenced in a study of blood T cell repertoires in COVID-19. TCRdb's table, derived via immunoSEQ multiplex PCR, lists solely in-frame clones and lacks some. The sample shows more than 250,000 clones, around four fifths of them seen only once. The sequencing input was peripheral blood. The source is a man aged 60-69 years who had recovered from COVID-19.

The chain combines TRBV6-5 with TRBJ2-1, with 11 bases that match TRBD2. The CDR3 has 15 residues. CDR1 and CDR2 from the germline V gene are MNHEY and SVGAGI. V dropped 0 bases and J dropped 10; count of bases not matched to a gene: 5. CDR3 loop: CASSYSGTSGLEQFF. CDR3 DNA sequence: TGTGCCAGCAGTTACTCAGGGACTAGCGGACTCGAGCAGTTCTTC.

This rearrangement joins TRBV6-1 to TRBJ2-3; 10 bases map to TRBD2. This CDR3 spans 16 amino acids. CDR1 MNHNS and CDR2 SASEGT come from the germline V gene. V lost 4 bases and J lost 3; bases outside the gene matches: 7. In DNA form, the CDR3 reads TGTGCCAGCAGTGGACGGACTAGCGGCATTACAGATACGCAGTATTTT. Its translation: CASSGRTSGITDTQYF.